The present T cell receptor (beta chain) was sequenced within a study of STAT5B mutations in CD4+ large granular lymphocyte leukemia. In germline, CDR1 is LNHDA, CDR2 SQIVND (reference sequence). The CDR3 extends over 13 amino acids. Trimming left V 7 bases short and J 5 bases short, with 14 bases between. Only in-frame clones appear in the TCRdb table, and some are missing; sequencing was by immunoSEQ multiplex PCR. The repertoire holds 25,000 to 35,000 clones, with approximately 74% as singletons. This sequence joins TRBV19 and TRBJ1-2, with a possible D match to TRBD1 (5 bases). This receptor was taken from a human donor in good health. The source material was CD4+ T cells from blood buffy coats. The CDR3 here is CASTPGLGYGYTF. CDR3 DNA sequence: TGTGCCAGTACCCCGGGACTAGGGTATGGCTACACCTTC.